This note documents a single T cell receptor beta chain sequence. Noted time point: newly diagnosed, previously untreated cHL patient sample. Produced via immunoSEQ multiplex PCR; TCRdb's table is partial and in-frame only. The sample holds around 26,000 clones, 94% seen once. The data derive from a study of PD-1 blockade in classical Hodgkin lymphoma. Sequencing was done on a sample of peripheral blood mononuclear cells (PBMCs). This sequence originates from a human donor with classical Hodgkin lymphoma.

CDR3 sequence reads: CASSADSYNEQFF. The CDR3 DNA reads as TGTGCCAGCAGCGCGGACAGTTACAATGAGCAGTTCTTC. The rearrangement links TRBV9 to TRBJ2-1; tentatively, D is TRBD1 (6 bases). The ends were cut back, 3 bases at V and 4 bases at J, with 8 bases in the middle. The V gene's germline CDR1 is SGDLS and CDR2 YYNGEE. The CDR3 runs to 13 residues.